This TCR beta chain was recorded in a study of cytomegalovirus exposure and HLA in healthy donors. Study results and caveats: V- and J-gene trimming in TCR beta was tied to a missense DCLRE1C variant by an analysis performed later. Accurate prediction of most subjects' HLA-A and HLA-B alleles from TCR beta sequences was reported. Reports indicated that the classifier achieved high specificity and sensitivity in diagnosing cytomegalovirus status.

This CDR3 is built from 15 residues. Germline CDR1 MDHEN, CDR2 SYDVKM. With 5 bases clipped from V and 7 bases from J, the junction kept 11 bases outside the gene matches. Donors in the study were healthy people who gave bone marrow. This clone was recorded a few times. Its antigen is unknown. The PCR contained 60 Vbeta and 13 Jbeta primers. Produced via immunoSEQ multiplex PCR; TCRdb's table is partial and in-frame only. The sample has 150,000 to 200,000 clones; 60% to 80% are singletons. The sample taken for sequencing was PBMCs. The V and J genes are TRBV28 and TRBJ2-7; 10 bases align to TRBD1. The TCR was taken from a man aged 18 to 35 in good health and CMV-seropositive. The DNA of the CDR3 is TGTGCCAGCAGTAAGCCCGGGACAGGGGCGAGGGAGCAGTACTTC. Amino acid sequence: CASSKPGTGAREQYF. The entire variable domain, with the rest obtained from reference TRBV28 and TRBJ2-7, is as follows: DVKVTQSSRYLVKRTGEKVFLECVQDMDHENMFWYRQDPGLGLRLIYFSYDVKMKEKGDIPEGYSVSREKKERFSLILESASTNQTSMYLCASSKPGTGAREQYFGPGTRLTVT.